A single sample is the source of the 19 T cell receptor beta chains below, sequenced in a study of CD8 T cells in ankylosing spondylitis. MiXCR, applied by TCRdb to the 5' RACE reads, yields one record per CDR3 protein. The top ten clones hold under 7% of a sample with under 250,000 distinct CDR3 sequences, around 10% of them seen once. What was sequenced was blood, either unsorted or a sorted T cell fraction (not recorded which). The receptor set was obtained from a male donor with ankylosing spondylitis or in good health (not recorded which).

This clonotype was found a few times. The chain links TRBV7-9 to TRBJ2-1; no reliable D call. V was pared by 1 base and J by 15 bases, with 19 bases between. From germline, CDR1 is SEHNR and CDR2 FQNEAQ (reference sequence). The CDR3 consists of 14 residues. DNA of the CDR3: TGTGCCAGCAGCTTAGGGGGTGCGGCCGACTGGGGGTTCTTC. Amino acid sequence: CASSLGGAADWGFF.

This clonotype appeared many times. The rearrangement links TRBV7-3 to TRBJ2-7; D call uncertain. CDR3 length equals 14 residues. Trimming took off 2 bases at V and 1 base at J, with 9 bases between the two ends. Germline values: CDR1 SGHTA, CDR2 FQGTGA. The CDR3 DNA reads TGTGCCAGCAGCTTACGGACCCAATCCTACGAGCAGTACTTC. Encoded protein: CASSLRTQSYEQYF.

This chain connects TRBV4-1 to TRBJ2-3; TRBD2 matches 8 bases. Per germline, CDR1 MGHRA and CDR2 YSYEKL. J gave up 2 bases and V 4 bases, and 8 bases lay outside the gene matches. The CDR3 extends over 16 amino acids. The CDR3 nucleotides read TGCGCCAGCAGCCGCGTGTTAGCGGGGTCCACAGATACGCAGTATTTT. The encoded protein is CASSRVLAGSTDTQYF.

The chain joins TRBV11-2 to TRBJ2-2; D is possibly TRBD1 (5 bases). Per the germline V gene, CDR1 is SGHAT and CDR2 is FQNNGV. The V end lost 3 bases, the J end lost 3 bases, and 8 bases lay between the germline ends. The CDR3 is 14 amino acids. The CDR3 nucleotides read TGTGCCAGCAGCTTGAGCAGGGACACCGGGGAGCTGTTTTTT. Its protein is CASSLSRDTGELFF.

This clonotype showed up just a few times. The chain joins TRBV2 to TRBJ2-5; TRBD2 matches at 7 bases. Germline V gene lookup returns CDR1 SNHLY and CDR2 FYNNEI. CDR3 length: 15 amino acids. The ends lost 8 bases at V and 1 base at J; junction bases unmatched: 10. CDR3 nucleotides: TGTGCCAGCCTCCCTAGCGGACCTATCCAAGAGACCCAGTACTTC. Translating gives CASLPSGPIQETQYF.

This clonotype was seen a few times. The chain employs TRBV29-1 and TRBJ2-5, with unresolved D. Germline V lookup: CDR1 SQVTM, CDR2 ANQGSEA. The CDR3 runs to 12 residues. V gave up 3 bases and J gave up 5 bases, with 10 bases separating them. The CDR3 sequence is CSVDSARETQYF. CDR3 nucleotide sequence: TGCAGCGTTGACAGTGCGCGGGAGACCCAGTACTTC.

This clonotype was seen at least ten times. The gene calls are TRBV12-3 or TRBV12-4 and TRBJ1-2; D is perhaps TRBD1 (6 bases). The CDR3 is 12 residues long. The ends were cut back, 6 bases at V and 3 bases at J, with 8 bases in the middle. CDR3 protein: CASRGADYGYTF. The CDR3 bases are TGTGCCAGCAGGGGGGCTGACTATGGCTACACCTTC.

This clonotype was seen ten or more times. The rearrangement joins TRBV6-1 to TRBJ1-1; tentative D call: TRBD1 (6 bases). The CDR3 spans 13 residues. Germline V CDR1 and CDR2: MNHNS, SASEGT. The V and J ends lost 8 bases and 0 bases respectively, with 10 bases between them. This CDR3 is CASRDTLNTEAFF. In DNA, the CDR3 is TGTGCCAGCCGGGACACCTTGAACACTGAAGCTTTCTTT.

The chain carries TRBV12-3 or TRBV12-4 and TRBJ2-7; 10 nucleotides line up with TRBD1. This CDR3 comprises 14 residues. V shed 5 bases and J 6 bases; nucleotides not matched to a gene: 7. CDR3 sequence reads: CASSPGTGEVEQYF. CDR3 nucleotide sequence: TGTGCCAGCAGTCCAGGGACAGGGGAGGTCGAGCAGTACTTC.

The chain joins TRBV5-1 to TRBJ2-3; D remains ambiguous. CDR3 length: 11 residues. Germline V gene lookup returns CDR1 SGHRS and CDR2 YFSETQ. V was clipped by 7 bases and J by 5 bases, with 8 bases between them. The CDR3 loop is CASAIGDTQYF. DNA for the CDR3: TGCGCCAGCGCTATTGGAGATACGCAGTATTTT.

This clonotype appeared many times. The rearrangement joins TRBV4-1 to TRBJ2-7; the match to TRBD1 covers 9 bases. CDR3 length equals 15 residues. Germline trimming cut 2 bases from V and 9 bases from J; bases unmatched to any gene: 11. Germline V gene data show CDR1 as MGHRA and CDR2 as YSYEKL. CDR3 sequence: CASSQPGTGKFWQYF. The CDR3 bases are TGCGCCAGCAGCCAACCGGGGACAGGGAAGTTTTGGCAGTACTTC.

At least ten counts were recorded for this clonotype. The V and J genes are TRBV5-1 and TRBJ2-7, with 7 nucleotides matching TRBD1. The CDR3 runs 13 residues. V shed 1 base, J shed 5 bases, and the junction held 3 bases outside the gene matches. Per germline, CDR1 SGHRS and CDR2 YFSETQ. The CDR3 region has the DNA TGCGCCAGCAGCTTGACAGGGGCCCACGAGCAGTACTTC. It specifies CASSLTGAHEQYF.

In this sample, this clonotype turned up many times. The V call is TRBV5-1, the J call TRBJ2-7; weak D call: TRBD2 (6 bases). From germline, CDR1 is SGHRS and CDR2 YFSETQ. The CDR3 consists of 15 residues. V was trimmed by 0 bases and J by 1 base, leaving 11 bases between them. The CDR3 loop is CASSLDVGGSYEQYF. DNA for the CDR3: TGCGCCAGCAGCTTGGATGTTGGGGGGTCCTACGAGCAGTACTTC.

This clonotype was picked up many times. This chain connects TRBV11-1 to TRBJ1-1, with 7 bases lining up with TRBD1. CDR1 and CDR2 (germline): SGHAT, FQDESV (reference sequence). This CDR3 contains 14 residues. V was clipped by 5 bases and J by 0 bases; unmatched bases: 3. CDR3 in DNA: TGTGCCAGCAGCAGGGACAGATTGAACACTGAAGCTTTCTTT. It specifies CASSRDRLNTEAFF.

This clonotype was counted ten times or more. The V and J genes are TRBV6-2 or TRBV6-3 and TRBJ2-7; TRBD2 matches 10 bases. The junction had 4 bases not matched to a gene; V was cut back by 6 bases and J by 2 bases. CDR3 length: 14 residues. Germline V CDR1 and CDR2: MNHEY, SVGEGT. The CDR3, as DNA: TGTGCCAGCAGAGGGACTAGCGAGGCCTACGAGCAGTACTTC. Translation: CASRGTSEAYEQYF.

The chain links TRBV12-3 or TRBV12-4 to TRBJ2-6; D might be TRBD2 (5 bases). Deletions cut 5 bases from V and 2 bases from J, with 10 bases between. CDR3 size: 15 residues. The CDR3 protein is CASSQTRTGANVLTF. The CDR3 DNA reads TGTGCCAGCAGTCAAACTAGGACTGGGGCCAACGTCCTGACTTTC.

This clonotype was seen repeatedly, ten times or more. This rearrangement joins TRBV15 to TRBJ2-6; D remains ambiguous. Germline lookup yields CDR1 LNHNV and CDR2 YYDKDF (reference sequence). With 4 bases removed from V and 4 bases from J, the gap between germline ends came to 8 bases. The CDR3 runs to 14 residues. The CDR3 nucleotides read TGTGCCACCAGCACTATCTCAGGGGCCAACGTCCTGACTTTC. Residues: CATSTISGANVLTF.

In this sample, this clonotype turned up many times. The chain couples TRBV29-1 to TRBJ2-3; maybe TRBD2 (5 bases). The length of the CDR3 is 14 residues. Germline loops: CDR1 SQVTM, CDR2 ANQGSEA. The ends were cut back, 4 bases at V and 5 bases at J, with 16 bases in the middle. In nucleotides, the CDR3 is TGCAGCGTTGCTAGTGCCTACGGGGAAGATACGCAGTATTTT. The encoded protein is CSVASAYGEDTQYF.

The rearrangement uses TRBV5-1 and TRBJ1-1; D might be TRBD1 (5 bases). The CDR3 runs 13 residues. Deletions cut 5 bases from V and 1 base from J, with 9 bases between. Germline-derived CDR1 and CDR2 are SGHRS and YFSETQ. The CDR3 region is CASSWDWNTEAFF. The DNA for the CDR3 is TGCGCCAGCAGTTGGGACTGGAACACTGAAGCTTTCTTT.